These T cell receptor beta chains were read from a single sample in a study of T cells in Graves' hyperthyroidism and ophthalmopathy. From the multiplex PCR reads, TCRdb called clonotypes with MiXCR, one entry per CDR3 protein. In the table there are 530,000 or so distinct CDR3 sequences, 40% to 55% of which are singletons. The source material was peripheral blood or thyroid tissue (not recorded which). The receptors originated from a woman aged 18-30 years with Graves' hyperthyroidism. Both conserved end residues are part of each CDR3. The D gene is left open where the match is weak. For some rows the clone size is stated as once, few or many, or as a class when expanded; others skip it.

TRBJ1-2,14,.,.,TRBV2,CASSVLENQGGYTF,TGTGCCAGCAGTGTATTGGAAAACCAAGGAGGCTACACCTTC
TRBJ2-5,13,many,.,TRBV12-3/TRBV12-4,CASSYRVLETQYF,TGTGCCAGCAGTTATAGGGTTTTGGAGACCCAGTACTTC
TRBJ2-7,13,many,.,TRBV24-1,CATSDSRGREQYF,TGTGCCACCAGTGATAGTCGGGGTCGGGAGCAGTACTTC
TRBJ1-4,13,many,.,TRBV10-3,CAIRGAPNEKLFF,TGTGCCATCAGGGGGGCGCCTAATGAAAAACTGTTTTTT
TRBJ1-4,14,many,.,TRBV20-1,CSARVGATNEKLFF,TGCAGTGCTAGAGTGGGGGCAACTAATGAAAAACTGTTTTTT
TRBJ2-7,13,many,TRBD1,TRBV2,CASSGQGGAEQYF,TGTGCCAGCAGTGGACAGGGGGGTGCCGAGCAGTACTTC
TRBJ2-7,17,few,.,TRBV12-5,CASGLVLLASSTYEQYF,TGTGCTAGTGGTTTGGTACTTTTGGCTAGCTCTACCTACGAGCAGTACTTC
TRBJ2-1,17,.,.,TRBV12-3/TRBV12-4,CASSYGDVPTSYNEQFF,TGTGCCAGCAGTTACGGGGATGTCCCAACCTCCTACAATGAGCAGTTCTTC
TRBJ1-4,14,.,TRBD1,TRBV29-1,CSVGVTGGNEKLPF,TGCAGCGTTGGGGTCACAGGGGGAAATGAAAAACTGCCTTTT
TRBJ2-7,14,few,.,TRBV2,CARSGGRGPYEQYF,TGTGCCAGGAGTGGGGGCAGGGGCCCCTACGAGCAGTACTTC
TRBJ1-6,12,many,.,TRBV15,CATSRVASPLHF,TGTGCCACCAGCAGAGTGGCTTCACCCCTCCACTTT
TRBJ1-2,12,.,.,TRBV5-8,CASSQEGKGYTF,TGTGCCAGCAGCCAGGAGGGGAAAGGCTACACCTTC
TRBJ1-3,16,many,.,TRBV7-9,CASSLFPGNPGNTIYF,TGTGCCAGCAGCTTATTCCCGGGTAACCCTGGAAACACCATATATTTT
TRBJ1-2,13,few,TRBD1,TRBV20-1,CSAIGTGGYGYTF,TGCAGTGCAATAGGGACAGGGGGCTATGGCTACACCTTC
TRBJ1-1,15,few,.,TRBV18,CASSPIRDAGTEAFF,TGTGCCAGCTCACCAATAAGGGACGCGGGCACTGAAGCTTTCTTT
TRBJ2-2,17,.,.,TRBV7-2,CASSVARNIPNTGELFF,TGTGCCAGCAGCGTAGCTCGAAACATACCGAACACCGGGGAGCTGTTTTTT
TRBJ1-2,16,many,.,TRBV24-1,CATSDSATEQGHGYTF,TGTGCCACCAGTGATTCGGCAACCGAGCAGGGCCATGGCTACACCTTC
TRBJ1-1,11,.,.,TRBV9,CASSVESGAFF,TGTGCCAGCAGCGTAGAGAGCGGGGCTTTCTTT
TRBJ2-7,14,many,.,TRBV14,CASSPSDGFYEQYF,TGTGCCAGCAGCCCATCCGACGGGTTCTACGAGCAGTACTTC
TRBJ2-7,14,.,TRBD1,TRBV14,CASSLRQGANEQHF,TGTGCCAGCAGCCTACGACAGGGGGCTAACGAGCAGCACTTC
TRBJ2-5,16,many,TRBD2,TRBV12-3/TRBV12-4,CASSLGGRASGETQYF,TGTGCCAGCAGTTTGGGCGGGAGGGCCAGTGGTGAGACCCAGTACTTC
TRBJ1-1,13,many,.,TRBV14,CASDDGVNTEAFF,TGTGCCAGCGACGATGGGGTAAACACTGAAGCTTTCTTT
TRBJ1-1,13,many,.,TRBV5-1,CASSFTGRAEAFF,TGCGCCAGCAGCTTTACAGGGAGGGCTGAAGCTTTCTTT
TRBJ2-1,15,.,.,TRBV25-1,CASSEVGIGLGEQFF,TGTGCCAGCAGTGAGGTGGGAATTGGACTTGGTGAGCAGTTCTTC
TRBJ2-5,17,.,TRBD2,TRBV4-2,CASSPDTGGALGETQYF,TGTGCCAGCAGCCCTGACACCGGGGGGGCGTTGGGAGAGACCCAGTACTTC
TRBJ1-5,12,.,.,TRBV2,CASSAALQAQHF,TGTGCCAGCAGTGCCGCCTTACAGGCCCAGCATTTT
TRBJ1-1,12,many,.,TRBV7-9,CASSSNGREAFF,TGTGCCAGCAGTTCAAATGGGCGAGAAGCTTTCTTT
TRBJ2-2,15,many,TRBD2,TRBV29-1,CSVIGLAGDHGELFF,TGCAGCGTTATAGGACTAGCGGGGGACCACGGGGAGCTGTTTTTT
TRBJ2-7,13,.,.,TRBV12-3/TRBV12-4,CASCQNGDYEQYF,TGTGCCAGCTGTCAAAACGGGGACTACGAGCAGTACTTC
TRBJ1-1,12,many,.,TRBV3-1,CASSQDWGEAFF,TGTGCCAGCAGCCAAGATTGGGGGGAAGCTTTCTTT
TRBJ2-2,17,many,TRBD2,TRBV5-1,CASSNAASGTNTGELFF,TGCGCCAGCAGCAACGCTGCTAGCGGTACGAACACCGGGGAGCTGTTTTTT
TRBJ1-3,16,few,TRBD1,TRBV19,CASRPMTGSSGNTIYF,TGTGCCAGTAGGCCAATGACAGGGAGCTCTGGAAACACCATATATTTT
TRBJ1-2,13,.,.,TRBV29-1,CSRPTTGFDGYTF,TGCAGCAGACCTACGACAGGATTTGATGGCTACACCTTC
TRBJ1-2,15,many,TRBD1,TRBV5-1,CASSLNLADRGSYTF,TGCGCCAGCAGCCTGAACTTAGCTGACAGGGGGAGCTACACCTTC
TRBJ2-3,16,.,TRBD2,TRBV7-2,CASSLRGSGEADTQYF,TGTGCCAGCAGCTTGCGGGGTAGCGGGGAGGCGGATACGCAGTATTTT
TRBJ2-7,14,.,.,TRBV18,CASSPTGTSYEQYF,TGTGCCAGCTCGCCCACCGGGACATCCTACGAGCAGTACTTC
TRBJ1-5,14,few,.,TRBV27,CASSFIPSNQPQHF,TGTGCCAGCAGTTTCATACCTAGCAATCAGCCCCAGCATTTT
TRBJ2-7,13,.,TRBD2,TRBV29-1,CSAVRRGAYEQYF,TGCAGCGCTGTAAGACGGGGGGCCTACGAGCAGTACTTC
TRBJ1-5,16,.,TRBD1,TRBV20-1,CSASRQGNRAGQPQHF,TGCAGTGCTAGCCGACAGGGGAACAGGGCCGGTCAGCCCCAGCATTTT
TRBJ2-7,17,.,TRBD2,TRBV20-1,CSAGLQGLAGEYYEQYF,TGCAGTGCTGGCCTTCAGGGTCTGGCGGGAGAATACTACGAGCAGTACTTC